This entry features one T cell receptor (beta chain) sequence. Its antigen is not identified. Trimming cost V 9 bases and J 0 bases, with 12 bases left between them. The CDR3 covers 14 residues. Germline V CDR1 and CDR2: MNHNS, SASEGT. This record comes from a study of shared clonotypes between healthy human individuals. Study information: Donors were a couple of women and three men aged 18 to 49.

Into CD45RA+ naive and CD45RA-negative memory subsets, the CD4+ cells were split. Researchers divided each subset's genomic DNA evenly across several immunoSEQ plates. Only in-frame clones appear in the TCRdb table, and some are missing; sequencing was by immunoSEQ multiplex PCR. The sample contains 1,500,000 or so clones, about 96% of which appear only once. Study-wide points: Clonotype sharing across a few donors was observed for around 5% of naive CD4 clonotypes.

Sequencing was done on a sample of naive CD4+ T cells sorted from blood. Subset given: CD45RA+ positively selected. The TCR comes from a man under 40 in good health. This rearrangement joins TRBV6-1 to TRBJ2-1; no firm D call. Here the CDR3 DNA reads TGTGCCAGTCCGTCAGAAAGCTCCTACAATGAGCAGTTCTTC. It encodes CASPSESSYNEQFF.